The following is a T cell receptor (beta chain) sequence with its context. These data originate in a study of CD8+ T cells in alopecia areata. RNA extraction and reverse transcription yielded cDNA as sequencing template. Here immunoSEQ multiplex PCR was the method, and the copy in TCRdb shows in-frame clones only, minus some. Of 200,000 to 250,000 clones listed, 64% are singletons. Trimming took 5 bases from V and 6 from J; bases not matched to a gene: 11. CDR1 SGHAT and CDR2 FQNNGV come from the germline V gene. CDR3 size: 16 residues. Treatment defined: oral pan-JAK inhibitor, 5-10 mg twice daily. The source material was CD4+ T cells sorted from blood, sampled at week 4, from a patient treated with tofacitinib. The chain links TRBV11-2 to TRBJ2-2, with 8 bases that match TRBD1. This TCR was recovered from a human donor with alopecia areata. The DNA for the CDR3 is TGTGCCAGCAGCGCAATCAGGGGGCGCGGGTCCGGGGAGCTGTTTTTT. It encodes CASSAIRGRGSGELFF.